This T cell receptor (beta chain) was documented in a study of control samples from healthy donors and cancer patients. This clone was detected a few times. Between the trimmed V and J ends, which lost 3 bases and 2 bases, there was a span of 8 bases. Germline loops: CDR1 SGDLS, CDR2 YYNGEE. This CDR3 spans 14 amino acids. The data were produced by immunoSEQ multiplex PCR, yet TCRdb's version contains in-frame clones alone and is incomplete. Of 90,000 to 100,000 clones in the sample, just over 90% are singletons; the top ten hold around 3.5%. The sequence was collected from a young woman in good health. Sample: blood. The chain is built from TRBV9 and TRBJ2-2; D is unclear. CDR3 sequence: CASSANSNTGELFF. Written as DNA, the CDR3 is TGTGCCAGCAGCGCCAACAGTAACACCGGGGAGCTGTTTTTT.